This is a list of T cell receptor beta chains from one sample in a study of blood T cell repertoires in COVID-19. Sequencing used immunoSEQ multiplex PCR; TCRdb keeps in-frame clones, though not all of them. The data contain 100,000 or so clones, around 84% of them singletons. The sequencing input was peripheral blood. All receptors come from a woman in her 70s with active or convalescent COVID-19. CDR3s include the opening cysteine and the closing phenylalanine or tryptophan. Fields, in order: clone size, CDR3 length, D gene, J gene, V gene, CDR3 DNA, CDR3 protein. A D gene is named only where the DNA matches it firmly. Some rows have no size entry. The others give once, few or many, or a class for an expanded clone.

>once|15|-|TRBJ1-4|TRBV2
TGTGCCAGCAGTGAAAGTGGGCAGATTAATGAAAAACTGTTTTTT
CASSESGQINEKLFF
>-|14|-|TRBJ2-5|TRBV5-1
TGCGCCAGCAGCTTCCTGGGCACCCAAGAGACCCAGTACTTC
CASSFLGTQETQYF
>-|12|-|TRBJ2-7|TRBV12-5
TGTGCTAGTGGTTTGTCCCGCTACGAGCAGTACTTC
CASGLSRYEQYF
>-|16|TRBD2|TRBJ2-3|TRBV18
TGTGCCAGCTCACGCACGACTAGCGGGATGGGGGATACGCAGTATTTT
CASSRTTSGMGDTQYF
>-|14|-|TRBJ2-7|TRBV5-6
TGTGCCAGCAGCTTGTTGCGGGGTTCCTACGAGCAGTACTTC
CASSLLRGSYEQYF
>-|15|TRBD1|TRBJ2-7|TRBV5-4
TGTGCCAGCAGCTTAGGGACAGGGACTCGCGGCGAGCAGTACTTC
CASSLGTGTRGEQYF
>-|14|TRBD1|TRBJ1-6|TRBV6-2/TRBV6-3
TGTGCCAGCAGCTCGACAGGGCGTAATTCACCCCTCCACTTT
CASSSTGRNSPLHF
>-|11|-|TRBJ2-1|TRBV10-3
TGTGCCATCAGTGTATTCAATGAGCAGTTCTTC
CAISVFNEQFF
>-|11|TRBD1|TRBJ1-1|TRBV25-1
TGTGCCAGCAGCAGGGGGCATGAAGCTTTCTTT
CASSRGHEAFF
>-|13|-|TRBJ1-1|TRBV30
TGTGCCTGGCGACAGACGATGAACACTGAAGCTTTCTTT
CAWRQTMNTEAFF
>-|18|-|TRBJ2-3|TRBV5-1
TGCGCCAGCAGAGTAAGTCGGGCCGGCAAAGATGGAGGAGATACGCAGTATTTT
CASRVSRAGKDGGDTQYF
>-|11|-|TRBJ1-2|TRBV20-1
TGCAGTGCTAGAATCCCATATGGCTACACCTTC
CSARIPYGYTF
>once|12|-|TRBJ2-5|TRBV29-1
TGCAGCGTTGGAGGGCTGCAAGAGACCCAGTACTTC
CSVGGLQETQYF
>-|16|-|TRBJ1-5|TRBV6-4
TGTGCCAGCAGTGACTCACAGAAATATAGCAATCAGCCCCAGCATTTT
CASSDSQKYSNQPQHF
>few|15|-|TRBJ1-2|TRBV6-1
TGTGCCAGCAGTGAAACGGGACATGCCCCCTATGGCTACACCTTC
CASSETGHAPYGYTF
>once|14|TRBD1|TRBJ2-5|TRBV4-2
TGTGCCAGCAGCCAAGCGGACAGGGATGAGACCCAGTACTTC
CASSQADRDETQYF
>once|17|TRBD2|TRBJ2-7|TRBV11-2
TGTGCCAGCAGCCGGGGTGGGACTAGCGGGGGCGCCTACGAGCAGTACTTC
CASSRGGTSGGAYEQYF
>-|11|-|TRBJ1-2|TRBV29-1
TGCAGCGTAACAACAGGGTATGGCTACACCTTC
CSVTTGYGYTF
>-|15|-|TRBJ1-5|TRBV11-3
TGTGCCAGCAGCTCGAGGGGGTTCAGCAATCAGCCCCAGCATTTT
CASSSRGFSNQPQHF
>-|15|TRBD2|TRBJ2-3|TRBV25-1
TGTGCCAGCGGCATGCTAGCGGGAGGAGTAGATACGCAGTATTTT
CASGMLAGGVDTQYF
>-|12|-|TRBJ1-1|TRBV19
TGTGCCAGTAGTAATCAGAACACTGAAGCTTTCTTT
CASSNQNTEAFF
>-|16|TRBD1|TRBJ2-1|TRBV28
TGTGCCAGCAGTCCGAAGAGGGGGCAATTAATAAATGAGCAGTTCTTC
CASSPKRGQLINEQFF
>-|16|TRBD2|TRBJ2-3|TRBV4-2
TGTGCCAGCAGCCAATCCGGGACTAGCGGGGGTGATACGCAGTATTTT
CASSQSGTSGGDTQYF
>-|16|TRBD1|TRBJ2-2|TRBV24-1
TGTGCCACCAGTGACATGGACAGGGGAGACACCGGGGAGCTGTTTTTT
CATSDMDRGDTGELFF
>-|15|-|TRBJ1-2|TRBV7-2
TGTGCCAGCAGCTCCCAACAGGGCACTAACTATGGCTACACCTTC
CASSSQQGTNYGYTF
>-|16|TRBD2|TRBJ2-2|TRBV12-5
TGTGCTAGTGGACCAGAAGCGGGAGGGCGAACCGGGGAGCTGTTTTTT
CASGPEAGGRTGELFF
>-|15|TRBD1|TRBJ1-2|TRBV4-1
TGCGCCAGCAGCCTGCGGGACAGGGATGACTATGGCTACACCTTC
CASSLRDRDDYGYTF
>few|14|-|TRBJ2-7|TRBV28
TGTGCCAGCAGTTTATGGGCCAGCTCCTACGAGCAGTACTTC
CASSLWASSYEQYF
>-|16|TRBD2|TRBJ2-2|TRBV5-1
TGCGCCAGCAGCTTGACGGGACTAGCAAGCACCGGGGAGCTGTTTTTT
CASSLTGLASTGELFF
>-|14|TRBD2|TRBJ2-7|TRBV11-3
TGTGCCAGCAGCCTAGATGGACTAGCGGGAGAGCAGTACTTC
CASSLDGLAGEQYF
>-|17|TRBD2|TRBJ2-3|TRBV30
TGTGCCTACAGGAGCGCCCTAGGGCGGGGGAACACAGATACGCAGTATTTT
CAYRSALGRGNTDTQYF
>once|12|-|TRBJ1-2|TRBV24-1
TGTGCCACCAGTGATACCAGGGATGGCTACACCTTC
CATSDTRDGYTF
>-|15|-|TRBJ2-2|TRBV12-2
TGTGCAAGTCCCCCCTGGGGGGCGAACACCGGGGAGCTGTTTTTT
CASPPWGANTGELFF
>once|13|-|TRBJ2-5|TRBV5-1
TGCGCCAGCAGTCCAGGGAATCCAGAGACCCAGTACTTC
CASSPGNPETQYF
>-|16|-|TRBJ1-3|TRBV7-2
TGTGCCAGCAGCTTAGAGCCGGCGGGCTCTGGAAACACCATATATTTT
CASSLEPAGSGNTIYF
>-|14|-|TRBJ2-5|TRBV11-2
TGTGCCAGCAGCCCTTTGGCGGGTGGGGAGACCCAGTACTTC
CASSPLAGGETQYF
>once|13|TRBD1|TRBJ2-4|TRBV2
TGTGCCAGCAGCCCACAGGGGCCGGACATTCAGTACTTC
CASSPQGPDIQYF
>-|17|-|TRBJ2-3|TRBV3-1/TRBV3-2
TGTGCCAGCAGCCAAGATAAGAGGCGAGCTAGCACAGATACGCAGTATTTT
CASSQDKRRASTDTQYF
>-|13|-|TRBJ1-1|TRBV29-1
TGCAGCGTTGAAGATGGGAGGGGCGCGAAAGCTTTCTTT
CSVEDGRGAKAFF
>-|13|-|TRBJ1-6|TRBV9
TGTGCCAGCAGCGACCGCGGTTATTCACCCCTCCACTTT
CASSDRGYSPLHF
>-|14|-|TRBJ1-1|TRBV13
TGTGCCAGCAGCTTAGGAGGACAGAACACTGAAGCTTTCTTT
CASSLGGQNTEAFF
>-|14|TRBD2|TRBJ2-7|TRBV27
TGTGCCAGCAGTTTCACGGGAGGGACCTACGAGCAGTACTTC
CASSFTGGTYEQYF
>-|13|TRBD1|TRBJ1-1|TRBV7-2
TGTGCCAGCAGCTTGGGACAGCGCACTGAAGCTTTCTTT
CASSLGQRTEAFF
>-|14|TRBD1|TRBJ1-2|TRBV28
TGTGCCAGCAGCACAGGGGGTGTTAACTATGGCTACACCTTC
CASSTGGVNYGYTF
>-|13|-|TRBJ1-5|TRBV5-1
TGCGCCAACCCCGGGACAAGCAATCAGCCCCAGCATTTT
CANPGTSNQPQHF
>-|17|-|TRBJ1-6|TRBV4-2
TGTGCCAGCAGCCAAGAAGCCCCCAGGGTGGAGAATTCACCCCTCCACTTT
CASSQEAPRVENSPLHF
>once|15|TRBD1|TRBJ2-2|TRBV5-4
TGTGCCAGCAGACAGGGGAGTGTGGTCCACGGGGAGCTGTTTTTT
CASRQGSVVHGELFF
>-|15|-|TRBJ2-3|TRBV7-2
TGTGCCAGCAGCTTAGCGCTAGAACTCACAGATACGCAGTATTTT
CASSLALELTDTQYF
>-|18|TRBD2|TRBJ2-3|TRBV7-2
TGTGCCAGCAGCGAAAACCTACTCTCAGCGGGAGGACGGGATACGCAGTATTTT
CASSENLLSAGGRDTQYF
>-|18|TRBD1|TRBJ1-6|TRBV5-1
TGCGCCAGCAGCTTGGTCCGGGACAGGGGGTTTACGAATTCACCCCTCCACTTT
CASSLVRDRGFTNSPLHF
>-|14|TRBD1|TRBJ2-7|TRBV5-1
TGCGCCAGCAGCCCACAGGGACAGTCCGACGAGCAGTACTTC
CASSPQGQSDEQYF
>-|14|-|TRBJ2-1|TRBV6-5
TGTGCCAGCATGCAGGGGCCCTCTTACAATGAGCAGTTCTTC
CASMQGPSYNEQFF
>-|16|TRBD1|TRBJ2-1|TRBV28
TGTGCCAGCAGCTCCCAGGGGGTAGGAGGCTACAATGAGCAGTTCTTC
CASSSQGVGGYNEQFF
>few|14|TRBD1|TRBJ2-2|TRBV29-1
TGCAGCGTTGGGGGGACAGGGGGCACCGGGGAGCTGTTTTTT
CSVGGTGGTGELFF
>-|16|TRBD2|TRBJ2-1|TRBV7-2
TGTGCCTCCAGGTCGGCTAGCGGGAGCTCCTACAATGAGCAGTTCTTC
CASRSASGSSYNEQFF
>-|15|TRBD1|TRBJ1-5|TRBV10-3
TGTGCCATCAGTGAGGGTGACAGGGCTTTGCAGCCCCAGCATTTT
CAISEGDRALQPQHF
>-|15|-|TRBJ1-5|TRBV6-5
TGTGCCAGCAGAAGACAGGCTCGAAGCAATCAGCCCCAGCATTTT
CASRRQARSNQPQHF
>few|13|-|TRBJ1-1|TRBV4-3
TGCGCCAGCAGCCAAGTCAGGGGTACTGAAGCTTTCTTT
CASSQVRGTEAFF
>-|16|-|TRBJ2-3|TRBV7-2
TGTGCCAGCAGCTACCGCGCCGGGGGGCGCACAGATACGCAGTATTTT
CASSYRAGGRTDTQYF